The T cell receptor (beta chain) under discussion was sequenced for a study of technical replicates of blood from a few donors. The assay was immunoSEQ multiplex PCR, and TCRdb's table has in-frame clones only and misses some. The data hold around 80,000 clones, with 93% observed a single time. Germline CDR1 is SEHNR and CDR2 is FQNEAQ (reference sequence). The CDR3 is made up of 11 amino acids. The germline V and J ends were trimmed by 3 bases and 7 bases, with 6 bases remaining between them. The sequenced sample consisted of T cells isolated from PBMCs. The V call is TRBV7-9, the J call TRBJ1-1; D remains ambiguous. This receptor was identified in a human donor in good health. Here the CDR3 reads CASSFSGEAFF. In DNA form, the CDR3 reads TGTGCCAGCAGCTTCAGCGGTGAAGCTTTCTTT.